This is a list of T cell receptor beta chains from one sample in a study of shared clonotypes between healthy human individuals. Libraries were prepared by immunoSEQ multiplex PCR; TCRdb keeps only in-frame clonotypes and omits some of them. The sample includes fewer than 650,000 clones, around 80% of them seen just once. Sequencing was done on a sample of PBMCs. Receptors were obtained from a woman in her thirties or forties in good health. Some clones in this sample may be carry-over from other donors' samples. CDR3s include the opening cysteine and the closing phenylalanine or tryptophan. The D gene is left open where the match is weak. Size tells how often a clone was seen (once, few, many) or the class of an expanded clone, and some rows leave it out.

D gene: TRBD1; J gene: TRBJ2-5; V gene: TRBV2; clone size: NA; CDR3 DNA: TGTGCCAGCAGTTTCTTCCGGGACAGGTCCCAAGAGACCCAGTACTTC; CDR3 protein: CASSFFRDRSQETQYF
D gene: NA; J gene: TRBJ2-7; V gene: TRBV2; clone size: NA; CDR3 DNA: TGTGCCAGCAGTGAATCATTGAAGGGGGAGCAGTACTTC; CDR3 protein: CASSESLKGEQYF
D gene: NA; J gene: TRBJ1-1; V gene: TRBV7-2; clone size: NA; CDR3 DNA: TGTGCCAGCAGCTTTTTTGGTCTGCCAGAGGCTTTCTTT; CDR3 protein: CASSFFGLPEAFF
D gene: TRBD2; J gene: TRBJ2-1; V gene: TRBV28; clone size: few; CDR3 DNA: TGTGCCAGCATCGATAGCGGGCGGGGGAATGAGCAGTTCTTC; CDR3 protein: CASIDSGRGNEQFF
D gene: TRBD1; J gene: TRBJ2-1; V gene: TRBV7-9; clone size: NA; CDR3 DNA: TGTGCCAGCAGCTCTCCGGGACAGGGGGACAATGAGCAGTTCTTC; CDR3 protein: CASSSPGQGDNEQFF
D gene: NA; J gene: TRBJ1-5; V gene: TRBV5-6; clone size: NA; CDR3 DNA: TGTGCCAGCAGGTCGGGGGGTCAGCCCCAGCATTTT; CDR3 protein: CASRSGGQPQHF
D gene: NA; J gene: TRBJ2-1; V gene: TRBV7-2; clone size: NA; CDR3 DNA: TGTGCCAGCAGCCCCGTGAGCTCGTATTCCGACAATGAGCAGTTCTTC; CDR3 protein: CASSPVSSYSDNEQFF
D gene: NA; J gene: TRBJ2-3; V gene: TRBV5-1; clone size: NA; CDR3 DNA: TGCGCCAGCAGCTTGGGGGAGACAGATACGCAGTATTTT; CDR3 protein: CASSLGETDTQYF
D gene: TRBD1; J gene: TRBJ1-1; V gene: TRBV18; clone size: NA; CDR3 DNA: TGTGCCAGCTCACCAACCCCCGGGGCAGGGGGCTACACTGAAGCTTTCTTT; CDR3 protein: CASSPTPGAGGYTEAFF
D gene: NA; J gene: TRBJ1-1; V gene: TRBV2; clone size: few; CDR3 DNA: TGTGCCAGCAGTGCCCCGGACAACGATGAAGCTTTCTTT; CDR3 protein: CASSAPDNDEAFF
D gene: NA; J gene: TRBJ2-7; V gene: TRBV28; clone size: few; CDR3 DNA: TGTGCCAGCACCTCCGGACCCTTCTACGAGCAGTACTTC; CDR3 protein: CASTSGPFYEQYF
D gene: TRBD2; J gene: TRBJ2-1; V gene: TRBV5-4; clone size: NA; CDR3 DNA: TGTGCCAGCAGATCTCTAGCGGGAAACTACAATGAGCAGTTCTTC; CDR3 protein: CASRSLAGNYNEQFF
D gene: TRBD2; J gene: TRBJ2-3; V gene: TRBV11-2; clone size: NA; CDR3 DNA: TGTGCCAGCAGCTTTAGGCCGGCGGGAGGGCCCTTAGATACGCAGTATTTT; CDR3 protein: CASSFRPAGGPLDTQYF
D gene: NA; J gene: TRBJ1-4; V gene: TRBV5-1; clone size: NA; CDR3 DNA: TGCGCCAGCAGCTTAGCAGGGGTAGTAAGTGAAAAACTGTTTTTT; CDR3 protein: CASSLAGVVSEKLFF
D gene: NA; J gene: TRBJ2-7; V gene: TRBV19; clone size: NA; CDR3 DNA: TGTGCCAGTAGTATAGGCCCCTACGAGCAGTACTTC; CDR3 protein: CASSIGPYEQYF
D gene: TRBD1; J gene: TRBJ2-7; V gene: TRBV27; clone size: NA; CDR3 DNA: TGTGCCAGCAGTTTTACAGGGGCCCGGGGCGAGCAGTACTTC; CDR3 protein: CASSFTGARGEQYF
D gene: NA; J gene: TRBJ2-7; V gene: TRBV7-3; clone size: once; CDR3 DNA: TGTGCCAGCAGCTCTTTACCAGGGGACTCCTACGAGCAGTACTTC; CDR3 protein: CASSSLPGDSYEQYF
D gene: NA; J gene: TRBJ2-1; V gene: TRBV27; clone size: NA; CDR3 DNA: TGTGCCAGCAGTTTTTCTAGATACAATGAGCAGTTCTTC; CDR3 protein: CASSFSRYNEQFF
D gene: NA; J gene: TRBJ2-5; V gene: TRBV9; clone size: NA; CDR3 DNA: TGTGCCAGCAGCGTTTCATTGATGCAAGAGACCCAGTACTTC; CDR3 protein: CASSVSLMQETQYF
D gene: NA; J gene: TRBJ1-2; V gene: TRBV5-4; clone size: NA; CDR3 DNA: TGTGCCAGCAGCTTGGGGGGCGACGGAGCTAACTATGGCTACACCTTC; CDR3 protein: CASSLGGDGANYGYTF
D gene: NA; J gene: TRBJ2-7; V gene: TRBV5-8; clone size: few; CDR3 DNA: TGTGCCAGCAGCTTGGGGCAGGGTTATCACTACGAGCAGTACTTC; CDR3 protein: CASSLGQGYHYEQYF
D gene: NA; J gene: TRBJ2-1; V gene: TRBV7-8; clone size: NA; CDR3 DNA: TGTGCCACCCTCCCAGGGTTCTTC; CDR3 protein: CATLPGFF
D gene: NA; J gene: TRBJ2-3; V gene: TRBV2; clone size: NA; CDR3 DNA: TGTGCCAGCAGATACCGGGACATCAGCACAGATACGCAGTATTTT; CDR3 protein: CASRYRDISTDTQYF
D gene: NA; J gene: TRBJ2-3; V gene: TRBV13; clone size: NA; CDR3 DNA: TGTGCCAGCAGCTTAGAAGGGTGGAGCACAGATACGCAGTATTTT; CDR3 protein: CASSLEGWSTDTQYF
D gene: NA; J gene: TRBJ2-7; V gene: TRBV6-5; clone size: NA; CDR3 DNA: TGTGCCAGCAGTTACAACGTGGTAGCCTACGAGCAGTACTTC; CDR3 protein: CASSYNVVAYEQYF
D gene: NA; J gene: TRBJ2-6; V gene: TRBV11-2; clone size: NA; CDR3 DNA: TGTGCCAGCAGTACCAGGGGGGCTGGGGCCAACGTCCTGACTTTC; CDR3 protein: CASSTRGAGANVLTF
D gene: NA; J gene: TRBJ2-3; V gene: TRBV2; clone size: NA; CDR3 DNA: TGTGCCAGCAAGGCTGGAAGGGGCACAGATACGCAGTATTTT; CDR3 protein: CASKAGRGTDTQYF
D gene: NA; J gene: TRBJ2-3; V gene: TRBV9; clone size: NA; CDR3 DNA: TGTGCCAGCAGCGTAGGGGCAGGGACTAGCACAGATACGCAGTATTTT; CDR3 protein: CASSVGAGTSTDTQYF
D gene: TRBD1; J gene: TRBJ1-4; V gene: TRBV5-1; clone size: NA; CDR3 DNA: TGCGCCAGCAGCCCCGGGACAGAGAATGAAAAACTGTTTTTT; CDR3 protein: CASSPGTENEKLFF
D gene: NA; J gene: TRBJ2-2; V gene: TRBV19; clone size: NA; CDR3 DNA: TGTGCCAGCCACAGGGTCGTGAACACCGGGGAGCTGTTTTTT; CDR3 protein: CASHRVVNTGELFF
D gene: NA; J gene: TRBJ1-5; V gene: TRBV7-9; clone size: NA; CDR3 DNA: TGTGCCAGCAGCAGCGACAGTACGCCCCAGCATTTT; CDR3 protein: CASSSDSTPQHF
D gene: NA; J gene: TRBJ1-1; V gene: TRBV18; clone size: NA; CDR3 DNA: TGTGCCAGCTCACCACGAGGCACAGGTTCGAACACTGAAGCTTTCTTT; CDR3 protein: CASSPRGTGSNTEAFF
D gene: NA; J gene: TRBJ1-2; V gene: TRBV4-2; clone size: NA; CDR3 DNA: TGTGCCAGCAGCCAAGACATGGGGCAGTACGATTTATACGGCTACACCTTC; CDR3 protein: CASSQDMGQYDLYGYTF
D gene: NA; J gene: TRBJ2-3; V gene: TRBV6-1; clone size: few; CDR3 DNA: TGTGCCGGCAGTGCTCGGGAGACAGATACGCAGTATTTT; CDR3 protein: CAGSARETDTQYF
D gene: NA; J gene: TRBJ2-3; V gene: TRBV5-4; clone size: NA; CDR3 DNA: TGTGCCAGCAGCGCGTGGACAGTCACAGATACGCAGTATTTT; CDR3 protein: CASSAWTVTDTQYF
D gene: NA; J gene: TRBJ1-5; V gene: TRBV7-8; clone size: NA; CDR3 DNA: TGTGCCAGCAGCTTAGTTGGACCCGGGGCCAATCAGCCCCAGCATTTT; CDR3 protein: CASSLVGPGANQPQHF
D gene: TRBD1; J gene: TRBJ1-5; V gene: TRBV30; clone size: NA; CDR3 DNA: TGTGCCTGGGGGACAGGGCCTTCCCGCAATCAGCCCCAGCATTTT; CDR3 protein: CAWGTGPSRNQPQHF
D gene: NA; J gene: TRBJ2-1; V gene: TRBV7-2; clone size: NA; CDR3 DNA: TGTGCCAGCAGCCCCCTGGAGCAAGGAAACAATGAGCAGTTCTTC; CDR3 protein: CASSPLEQGNNEQFF
D gene: NA; J gene: TRBJ2-7; V gene: TRBV6-5; clone size: once; CDR3 DNA: TGTGCCAGCAGTCCCCCCGCGGCGCAGGTGGGGGAGCAGTACTTC; CDR3 protein: CASSPPAAQVGEQYF
D gene: NA; J gene: TRBJ2-7; V gene: TRBV4-2; clone size: NA; CDR3 DNA: TGTGCCAGCAGCCAAGATCTTTGGGGGAGTTCCTACGAGCAGTACTTC; CDR3 protein: CASSQDLWGSSYEQYF
D gene: NA; J gene: TRBJ1-5; V gene: TRBV28; clone size: NA; CDR3 DNA: TGTGCCAGCAGTCCCCCCCCCAGGGGTCAGCCCCAGCATTTT; CDR3 protein: CASSPPPRGQPQHF
D gene: TRBD2; J gene: TRBJ2-3; V gene: TRBV7-3; clone size: once; CDR3 DNA: TGTGCCAGCAGTCGACTAGCGGGAGTTAAAGATACGCAGTATTTT; CDR3 protein: CASSRLAGVKDTQYF
D gene: TRBD2; J gene: TRBJ2-1; V gene: TRBV5-6; clone size: NA; CDR3 DNA: TGTGCCAGCAGCTTCCTAAGGACTAGCGGAATTAGGTACAATGAGCAGTTCTTC; CDR3 protein: CASSFLRTSGIRYNEQFF
D gene: NA; J gene: TRBJ2-1; V gene: TRBV5-1; clone size: NA; CDR3 DNA: TGCGCCAGCGCCGTTATAGGGGGCAATGAGCAGTTCTTC; CDR3 protein: CASAVIGGNEQFF
D gene: NA; J gene: TRBJ2-3; V gene: TRBV7-6; clone size: NA; CDR3 DNA: TGTGCCAGCAGCTTCAGGGGAGATACGCAGTATTTT; CDR3 protein: CASSFRGDTQYF
D gene: TRBD2; J gene: TRBJ2-3; V gene: TRBV11-1; clone size: NA; CDR3 DNA: TGTGCCAGCAGCTCCGGACTAGCGGGAGGGCCGACAGATACGCAGTATTTT; CDR3 protein: CASSSGLAGGPTDTQYF
D gene: TRBD1; J gene: TRBJ1-1; V gene: TRBV27; clone size: NA; CDR3 DNA: TGTGCCAGCAGGGCCTTAGGGACAGGCGGAATGAACACTGAAGCTTTCTTT; CDR3 protein: CASRALGTGGMNTEAFF
D gene: NA; J gene: TRBJ1-1; V gene: TRBV2; clone size: NA; CDR3 DNA: TGTGCCAGCAGTGAGAACGGAGCCTACACTGAAGCTTTCTTT; CDR3 protein: CASSENGAYTEAFF
D gene: TRBD2; J gene: TRBJ2-7; V gene: TRBV10-3; clone size: NA; CDR3 DNA: TGTGCCATCAGGGACGGGAGGGCTTCCTACGAGCAGTACTTC; CDR3 protein: CAIRDGRASYEQYF
D gene: NA; J gene: TRBJ1-1; V gene: TRBV19; clone size: NA; CDR3 DNA: TGTGCCAGTAGTATGTCAGGGGAGAACACTGAAGCTTTCTTT; CDR3 protein: CASSMSGENTEAFF